This T cell receptor (beta chain) emerged from a study of blood T cell repertoires in COVID-19 (TCRdb year 2020). Study-wide context: The collaborator samples originated in the United States, Italy and Spain and spanned the acute and convalescent phases of COVID-19. The prospective study material was composed of cDNA or gDNA derived from T cells, B-cell-depleted T cells, or PBMCs. Deeply sampled blood TCRbeta repertoires from subjects exposed to, actively infected with, or recovered from COVID-19 were included in the dataset. A freely available public database, intended as a resource for researchers studying the immune response to SARS-CoV-2, is where the repertoires were released. The samples were drawn from the first 160 participants of the ongoing ImmuneRACE study and from 950 to 1,500 subjects provided by 6 global collaborators. The sample metadata nearly always contained a de-identified subject ID, COVID-19 status, age in years and sex. HLA class I and class II types, where available, came from metadata supplied by the sample provider rather than from assay-based typing. Results the study describes overall, beyond this receptor: The amount of clinical and demographic metadata varied by source and participant and was provided uncurated.

Each collaborating institution followed its own protocols to collect whole blood in K2EDTA tubes. For TCRbeta analysis, collaborator samples were shipped as frozen whole blood, as isolated PBMCs, or as DNA extracted from either sample type. V is clipped by 1 base and J by 6 bases, and the sequence between their germline boundaries is 9 bases long. CDR1 and CDR2, per the germline V gene, are LGHNA and YNFKEQ. The CDR3 runs 13 residues from the cysteine to the phenylalanine. Of all the DNA, just the CDR3 is kept, 39 bases in frame from base 1. TCRbeta CDR3 regions were amplified from genomic DNA by means of the immunoSEQ Assay, a bias-controlled multiplex PCR. Turning to the authors' computational methods: The number of nucleated cells in each sample was estimated by amplification of reference gene primers within the assay. Sequence reads were collapsed and filtered to measure the absolute abundance of every unique TCRbeta CDR3 rearrangement. For each sample, productive Simpson clonality was calculated by taking the square root of Simpson's diversity index across productive rearrangements. TCRdb stores this immuneACCESS table with in-frame sequences only. Part of the clones is absent; in the studies checked, under half of the shortfall reflects unresolved V genes, and no reason is known for the rest. The V and J calls and clone size were taken over from that table, and D and trimming were inferred from the DNA. The table for this sample lists 300,000 to 350,000 clones; about four fifths of them were counted only once. The biggest ten clones account for 3% of the sample.

This clone was seen only once. Which antigen it targets is not known. Base quality data are lacking; no much larger clone is found one base away. In this chain, TRBV4-2 is recombined with TRBJ1-1; confidence is insufficient to name the D gene. The sequenced sample was peripheral blood. The clonotype comes from a man aged 30 to 39 with active or convalescent COVID-19. The sequenced DNA: TGTGCCAGCAGCCAAGGAGGCGGGTCTGAAGCTTTCTTT. This gives the protein CASSQGGGSEAFF.